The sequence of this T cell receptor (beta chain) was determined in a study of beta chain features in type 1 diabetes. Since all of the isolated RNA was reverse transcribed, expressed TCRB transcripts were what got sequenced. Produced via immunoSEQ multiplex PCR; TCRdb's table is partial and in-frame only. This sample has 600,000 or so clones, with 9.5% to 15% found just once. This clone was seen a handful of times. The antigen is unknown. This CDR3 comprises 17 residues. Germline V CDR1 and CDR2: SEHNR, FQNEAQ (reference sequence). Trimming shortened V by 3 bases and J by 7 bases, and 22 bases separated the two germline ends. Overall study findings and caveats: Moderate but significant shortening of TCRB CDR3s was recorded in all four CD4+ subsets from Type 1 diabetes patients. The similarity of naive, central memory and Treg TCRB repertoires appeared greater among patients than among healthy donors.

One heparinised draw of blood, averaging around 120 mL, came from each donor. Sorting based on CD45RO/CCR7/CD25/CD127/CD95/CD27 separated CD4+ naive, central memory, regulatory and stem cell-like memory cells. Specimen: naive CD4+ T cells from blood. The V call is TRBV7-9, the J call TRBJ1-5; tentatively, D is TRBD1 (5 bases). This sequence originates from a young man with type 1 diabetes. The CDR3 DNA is TGTGCCAGCAGCTTTTGGGGAGGGGCAGGGCCCAAGCAGCCCCAGCATTTT. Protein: CASSFWGGAGPKQPQHF.